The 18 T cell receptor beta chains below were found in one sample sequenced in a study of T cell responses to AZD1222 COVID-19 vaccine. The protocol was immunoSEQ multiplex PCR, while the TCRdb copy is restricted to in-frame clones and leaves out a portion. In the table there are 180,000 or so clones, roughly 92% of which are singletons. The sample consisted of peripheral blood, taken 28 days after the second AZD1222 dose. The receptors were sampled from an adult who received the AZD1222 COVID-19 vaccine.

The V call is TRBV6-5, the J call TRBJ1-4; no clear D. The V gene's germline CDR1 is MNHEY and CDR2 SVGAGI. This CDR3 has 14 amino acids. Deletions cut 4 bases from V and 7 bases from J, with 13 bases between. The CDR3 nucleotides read TGTGCCAGCAGTTCCGGGCCCCGCGCTGAAAAACTGTTTTTT. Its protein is CASSSGPRAEKLFF.

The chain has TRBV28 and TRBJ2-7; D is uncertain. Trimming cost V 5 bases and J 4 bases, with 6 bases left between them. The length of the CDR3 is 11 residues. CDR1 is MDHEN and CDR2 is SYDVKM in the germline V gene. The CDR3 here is CASSIQYEQYF. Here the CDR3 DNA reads TGTGCCAGCAGTATCCAGTACGAGCAGTACTTC. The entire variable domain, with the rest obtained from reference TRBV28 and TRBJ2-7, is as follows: DVKVTQSSRYLVKRTGEKVFLECVQDMDHENMFWYRQDPGLGLRLIYFSYDVKMKEKGDIPEGYSVSREKKERFSLILESASTNQTSMYLCASSIQYEQYFGPGTRLTVT.

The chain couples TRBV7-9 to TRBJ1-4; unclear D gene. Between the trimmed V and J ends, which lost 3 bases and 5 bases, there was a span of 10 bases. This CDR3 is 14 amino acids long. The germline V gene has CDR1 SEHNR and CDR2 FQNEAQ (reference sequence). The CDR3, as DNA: TGTGCCAGCAGCTTTGGCTCTTGGAATGAAAAACTGTTTTTT. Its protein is CASSFGSWNEKLFF.

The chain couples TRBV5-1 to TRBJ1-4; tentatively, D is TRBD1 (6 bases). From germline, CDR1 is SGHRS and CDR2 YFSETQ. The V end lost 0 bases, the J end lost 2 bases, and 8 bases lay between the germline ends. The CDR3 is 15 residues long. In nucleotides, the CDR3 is TGCGCCAGCAGCTTGGGGACAGTTACTAATGAAAAACTGTTTTTT. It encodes CASSLGTVTNEKLFF.

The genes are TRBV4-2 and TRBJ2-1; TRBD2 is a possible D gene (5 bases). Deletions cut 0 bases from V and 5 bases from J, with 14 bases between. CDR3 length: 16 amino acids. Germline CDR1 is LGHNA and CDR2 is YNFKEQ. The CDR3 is CASSQDSQRPNNEQFF. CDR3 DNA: TGTGCCAGCAGCCAAGATTCCCAGCGGCCTAACAATGAGCAGTTCTTC.

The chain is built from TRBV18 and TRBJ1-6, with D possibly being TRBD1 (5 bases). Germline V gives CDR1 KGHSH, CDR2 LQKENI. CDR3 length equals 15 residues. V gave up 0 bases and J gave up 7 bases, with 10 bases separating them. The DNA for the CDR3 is TGTGCCAGCTCACCACCGGGGCAGACCAATTCACCCCTCCACTTT. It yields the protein CASSPPGQTNSPLHF.

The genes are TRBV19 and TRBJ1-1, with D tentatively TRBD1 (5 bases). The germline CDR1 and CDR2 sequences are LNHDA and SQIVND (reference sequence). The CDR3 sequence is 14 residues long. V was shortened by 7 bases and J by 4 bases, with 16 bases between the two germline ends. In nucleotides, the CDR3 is TGTGCCAGTAAATACCTTGGGACGGCCACTGAAGCTTTCTTT. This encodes CASKYLGTATEAFF.

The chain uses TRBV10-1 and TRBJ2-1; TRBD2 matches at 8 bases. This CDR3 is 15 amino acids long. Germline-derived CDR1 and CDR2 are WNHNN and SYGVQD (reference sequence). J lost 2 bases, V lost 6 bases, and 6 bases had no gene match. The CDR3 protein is CASSAPGLAYNEQFF. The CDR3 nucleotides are TGCGCCAGCAGCGCTCCGGGACTAGCCTACAATGAGCAGTTCTTC.

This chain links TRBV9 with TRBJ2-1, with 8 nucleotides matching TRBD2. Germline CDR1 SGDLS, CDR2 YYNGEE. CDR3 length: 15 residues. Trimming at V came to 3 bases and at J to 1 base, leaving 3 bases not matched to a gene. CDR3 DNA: TGTGCCAGCAGCGAAACTAGCGGATCCTACAATGAGCAGTTCTTC. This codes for CASSETSGSYNEQFF.

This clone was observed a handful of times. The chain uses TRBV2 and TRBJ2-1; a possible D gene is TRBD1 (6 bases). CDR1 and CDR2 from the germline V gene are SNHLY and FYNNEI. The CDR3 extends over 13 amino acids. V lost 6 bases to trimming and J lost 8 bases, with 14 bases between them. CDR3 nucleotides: TGTGCCAGCAGGAGGCTACAGGGTGATGAGCAGTTCTTC. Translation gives CASRRLQGDEQFF.

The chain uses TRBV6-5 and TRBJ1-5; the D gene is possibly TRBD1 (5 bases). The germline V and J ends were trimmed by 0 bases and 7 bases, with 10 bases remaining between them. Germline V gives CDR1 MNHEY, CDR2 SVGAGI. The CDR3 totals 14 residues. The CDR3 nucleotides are TGTGCCAGCAGTTACTCGGCGGGGGTCCAGCCCCAGCATTTT. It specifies CASSYSAGVQPQHF.

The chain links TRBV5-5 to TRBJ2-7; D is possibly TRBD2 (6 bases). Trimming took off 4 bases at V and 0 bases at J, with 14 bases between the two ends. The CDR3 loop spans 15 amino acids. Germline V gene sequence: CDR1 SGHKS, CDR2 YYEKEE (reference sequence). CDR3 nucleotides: TGTGCCAGCAGCCCCCGGGAGTCAAGCTCCTACGAGCAGTACTTC. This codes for CASSPRESSSYEQYF.

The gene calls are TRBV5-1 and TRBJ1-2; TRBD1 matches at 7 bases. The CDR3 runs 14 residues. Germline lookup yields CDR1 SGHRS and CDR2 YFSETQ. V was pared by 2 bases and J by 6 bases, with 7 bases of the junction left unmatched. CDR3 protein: CASSFEEGAHGYTF. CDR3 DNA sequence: TGCGCCAGCAGCTTCGAAGAGGGGGCCCATGGCTACACCTTC.

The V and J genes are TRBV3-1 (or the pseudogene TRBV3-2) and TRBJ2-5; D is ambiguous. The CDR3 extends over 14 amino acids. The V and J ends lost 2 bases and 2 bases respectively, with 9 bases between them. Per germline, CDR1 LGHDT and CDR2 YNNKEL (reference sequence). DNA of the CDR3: TGTGCCAGCAGCCAACTAGTGGGGCAAGAGACCCAGTACTTC. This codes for CASSQLVGQETQYF.

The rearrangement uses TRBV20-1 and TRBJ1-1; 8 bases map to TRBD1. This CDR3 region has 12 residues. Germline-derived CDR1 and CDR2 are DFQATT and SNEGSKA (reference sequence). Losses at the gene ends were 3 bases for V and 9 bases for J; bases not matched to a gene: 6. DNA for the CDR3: TGCAGTGCTAGTCAGGGGGCCCGGAAAGCTTTCTTT. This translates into CSASQGARKAFF.

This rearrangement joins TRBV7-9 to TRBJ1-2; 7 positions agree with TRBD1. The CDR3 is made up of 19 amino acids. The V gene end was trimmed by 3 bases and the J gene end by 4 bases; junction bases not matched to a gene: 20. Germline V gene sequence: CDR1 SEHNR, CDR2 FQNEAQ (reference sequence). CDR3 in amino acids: CASSFPKGAGGQPAYGYTF. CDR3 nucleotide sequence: TGTGCCAGCAGCTTTCCGAAGGGGGCAGGGGGTCAGCCCGCCTATGGCTACACCTTC. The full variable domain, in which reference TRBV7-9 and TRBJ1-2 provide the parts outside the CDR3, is DTGVSQNPRHKITKRGQNVTFRCDPISEHNRLYWYRQTLGQGPEFLTYFQNEAQLEKSRLLSDRFSAERPKGSFSTLEIQRTEQGDSAMYLCASSFPKGAGGQPAYGYTFGSGTRLTVV.

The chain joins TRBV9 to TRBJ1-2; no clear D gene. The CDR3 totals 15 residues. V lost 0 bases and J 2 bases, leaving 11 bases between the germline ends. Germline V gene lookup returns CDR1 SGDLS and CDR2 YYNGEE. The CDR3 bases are TGTGCCAGCAGCGTAGCTTATGCCGGCAACTATGGCTACACCTTC. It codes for CASSVAYAGNYGYTF. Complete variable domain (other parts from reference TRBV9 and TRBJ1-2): DSGVTQTPKHLITATGQRVTLRCSPRSGDLSVYWYQQSLDQGLQFLIQYYNGEERAKGNILERFSAQQFPDLHSELNLSSLELGDSALYFCASSVAYAGNYGYTFGSGTRLTVV.

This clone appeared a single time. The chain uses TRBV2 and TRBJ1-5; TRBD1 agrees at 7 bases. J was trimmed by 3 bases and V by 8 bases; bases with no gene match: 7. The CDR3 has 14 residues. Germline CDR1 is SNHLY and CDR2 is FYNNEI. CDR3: CASGRDSNNQPQHF. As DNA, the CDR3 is TGTGCCAGCGGGAGGGACAGTAACAATCAGCCCCAGCATTTT.